This T cell receptor (beta chain) derives from a study of CD8+ T cells in alopecia areata. Study summary: Treated patients took oral tofacitinib at 5 to 10 mg twice daily.

The sample's treatment: oral pan-JAK inhibitor, 5-10 mg twice daily. The study team obtained lesional scalp punch biopsies and peripheral blood from alopecia areata patients. Overall study findings and caveats: Throughout tofacitinib, many expanded lesional clones continued to persist in scalp and blood.

Of note for this clone: The target antigen is unknown.

After isolation, RNA underwent reverse transcription to generate cDNA as the sequencing template. Produced via immunoSEQ multiplex PCR; TCRdb's table is partial and in-frame only. The data show 75,000 to 100,000 clones, with just over 70% seen just once and roughly 17% held by the top ten. The source material was CD8+ T cells sorted from blood, sampled around week 44, from a patient treated with tofacitinib. This sequence originates from a human donor with alopecia areata.

CDR3 bases: TGTGCCAGCCAACCACGGGACAGGGGACGCCACCCGAACACCGGGGAGCTGTTTTTT. The encoded protein is CASQPRDRGRHPNTGELFF. The J gene is TRBJ2-2, the V gene TRBV27; 10 bases align to TRBD1. The CDR3 has 19 amino acids. Germline CDR1 is MNHEY and CDR2 is SMNVEV (reference sequence). The junction had 15 bases not matched to a gene; V was cut back by 8 bases and J by 0 bases.